The next 30 T cell receptor beta chains were all read from a single sample in a study of T cells in narcolepsy. Measured with immunoSEQ multiplex PCR; TCRdb has only the in-frame clones, and not every one. The sample lists 25,000 to 35,000 clones, roughly 90% occurring once. The sample taken for sequencing was CD45RA- memory CD4+ T cells from PBMCs. The source of these receptors is a human donor with narcolepsy.

J is TRBJ1-5 and V is TRBV28; D might be TRBD1 (5 bases). With 3 bases removed from V and 9 bases from J, the gap between germline ends came to 9 bases. The CDR3 has 12 residues. Germline-derived CDR1 and CDR2 are MDHEN and SYDVKM. Here the CDR3 DNA reads TGTGCCAGCAGTTTCTTCGGGGGGCCCCAGCATTTT. Encoded protein: CASSFFGGPQHF.

This clone was observed a handful of times. The chain couples TRBV28 to TRBJ1-4; D gene unclear. The CDR3 extends over 16 amino acids. Germline assignment: CDR1 MDHEN and CDR2 SYDVKM. V lost 3 bases, J lost 6 bases, and 17 bases lay in between. The CDR3 DNA reads as TGTGCCAGCAGTTTTTTGGGGAGAAGGCGACATGAAAAACTGTTTTTT. Encoded protein: CASSFLGRRRHEKLFF.

The CDR3 region is CASSSTESAYGYTF. The CDR3 DNA is TGTGCCAGCTCCTCGACAGAGTCAGCCTATGGCTACACCTTC. The chain links TRBV2 to TRBJ1-2; possibly TRBD1 for D (5 bases). There are 14 residues in the CDR3. The V gene lost 8 bases and the J gene lost 4 bases, with 17 bases spanning the gap. Germline lookup yields CDR1 SNHLY and CDR2 FYNNEI.

The chain joins TRBV28 to TRBJ2-5, with D possibly TRBD1 on 6 matching bases. CDR3 size: 16 residues. Between the trimmed V and J ends, which lost 4 bases and 4 bases, there was a span of 19 bases. Germline V gene lookup returns CDR1 MDHEN and CDR2 SYDVKM. The CDR3 region has the DNA TGTGCCAGCAGTTCATCCAGGGGCCCGCCACGAGAGACCCAGTACTTC. Its protein is CASSSSRGPPRETQYF.

V gene TRBV5-1 combines with J gene TRBJ2-5, with TRBD2 identical over 14 bases. The ends lost 4 bases at V and 10 bases at J; junction bases unmatched: 12. Germline V CDR1 and CDR2: SGHRS, YFSETQ. CDR3 length: 16 residues. The CDR3 region is CASSLRTSGGLVDQYF. The CDR3 region has the DNA TGCGCCAGCAGCCTACGGACTAGCGGGGGGTTAGTGGACCAGTACTTC.

This rearrangement joins TRBV6-5 to TRBJ1-5; TRBD1 agrees at 8 bases. The J segment lost 4 bases and the V segment lost 5 bases, leaving 1 base of the junction unmatched. Germline V CDR1 and CDR2: MNHEY, SVGAGI. This CDR3 is built from 13 residues. The CDR3 loop reads CASSRTGNQPQHF. The CDR3 DNA sequence: TGTGCCAGCAGTAGGACAGGGAATCAGCCCCAGCATTTT.

V usage is TRBV4-2 and J usage is TRBJ1-3; D uncertain. The CDR3 extends over 17 amino acids. Trimming removed 0 bases at V and 0 bases at J, with 12 bases between. The germline V gene encodes CDR1 LGHNA and CDR2 YNFKEQ. CDR3: CASSQDPLGSSGNTIYF. The CDR3 coding sequence is TGTGCCAGCAGCCAAGACCCTTTGGGGAGCTCTGGAAACACCATATATTTT.

V gene TRBV4-1 combines with J gene TRBJ1-2, with TRBD1 identical over 7 bases. Trimming removed 3 bases from V and 10 bases from J; junction bases left unmatched: 11. Germline CDR1 reads MGHRA; CDR2 reads YSYEKL. CDR3 length equals 14 residues. The CDR3 DNA is TGCGCCAGCAGCCACCTTCAGACAGGGTTCGACTACACCTTC. It is translated as CASSHLQTGFDYTF.

The chain links TRBV7-2 to TRBJ2-5, with D hard to call. CDR3 size: 15 residues. Between the trimmed V and J ends, which lost 1 base and 4 bases, there was a span of 13 bases. The V gene's germline CDR1 is SGHTA and CDR2 FQGNSA. The CDR3 is CASSLVAETSETQYF. The CDR3 DNA follows: TGTGCCAGCAGCTTAGTTGCGGAAACCTCAGAGACCCAGTACTTC.

Only one count was recorded for this clone. The chain links TRBV5-1 to TRBJ2-3, with a tentative D call TRBD1 (8 bases). The CDR3 is 16 amino acids. The V gene lost 4 bases and the J gene lost 1 base, with 16 bases spanning the gap. The germline V gene has CDR1 SGHRS and CDR2 YFSETQ. The CDR3 sequence is CASSRDRGGGTDTQYF. The DNA of the CDR3 is TGCGCCAGCAGCAGAGACAGGGGAGGGGGCACAGATACGCAGTATTTT.

This clone was seen only once. V usage is TRBV9 and J usage is TRBJ1-3; no reliable D call. Germline lookup yields CDR1 SGDLS and CDR2 YYNGEE. This CDR3 contains 13 residues. Trimming stripped 4 bases from V and 0 bases from J, with 5 bases between. CDR3 bases: TGTGCCAGCAGCCCCCACTCTGGAAACACCATATATTTT. Encoded protein: CASSPHSGNTIYF.

This clone has a single count. V and J are TRBV19 and TRBJ1-2; D might be TRBD1 (5 bases). Deletions cut 3 bases from V and 7 bases from J, with 18 bases between. This CDR3 has 15 residues. CDR1 and CDR2 from the germline V gene are LNHDA and SQIVND (reference sequence). CDR3 sequence: CASSISEAGVGGYTF. CDR3 nucleotides: TGTGCCAGTAGTATTTCTGAGGCGGGGGTCGGTGGCTACACCTTC.

V usage is TRBV11-3 and J usage is TRBJ1-1; D is ambiguous. Trimming stripped 0 bases from V and 1 base from J, with 3 bases between. The CDR3 sequence is 13 residues long. Germline values: CDR1 SGHNT, CDR2 YENEEA. The CDR3 DNA reads as TGTGCCAGCAGCTTAGAAGCGAACACTGAAGCTTTCTTT. As protein: CASSLEANTEAFF. The complete variable domain, with remaining parts taken from reference TRBV11-3 and TRBJ1-1, reads EAGVVQSPRYKIIEKKQPVAFWCNPISGHNTLYWYLQNLGQGPELLIRYENEEAVDDSQLPKDRFSAERLKGVDSTLKIQPAELGDSAVYLCASSLEANTEAFFGQGTRLTVV.

The chain joins TRBV29-1 to TRBJ2-5, with TRBD1 as a possible D gene (6 bases). The length of the CDR3 is 15 residues. V shed 8 bases and J shed 5 bases, with 24 bases lying between them. Germline loops: CDR1 SQVTM, CDR2 ANQGSEA. The CDR3 spells CSSTGAAGVRETQYF. CDR3 nucleotide sequence: TGCAGCTCCACTGGTGCGGCAGGGGTACGGGAGACCCAGTACTTC.

The chain combines TRBV7-2 with TRBJ1-1; TRBD1 is a possible D gene (5 bases). The germline V gene encodes CDR1 SGHTA and CDR2 FQGNSA. The CDR3 length is 15 residues. With 1 base removed from V and 11 bases from J, the gap between germline ends came to 20 bases. The CDR3 sequence is CASSLGPGTPIGAFF. CDR3 DNA sequence: TGTGCCAGCAGCTTAGGCCCCGGGACGCCCATAGGGGCTTTCTTT.

The V call is TRBV9, the J call TRBJ1-2; possible D gene TRBD1, 5 bases. Germline assignment: CDR1 SGDLS and CDR2 YYNGEE. The V end was cut by 3 bases, the J end by 8 bases, with 17 bases between. The CDR3 length is 14 residues. For the CDR3, the DNA is TGTGCCAGCAGCGCCGGGACGGACCTCTCCGGCTACACCTTC. Its translation: CASSAGTDLSGYTF. Filled out from reference TRBV9 and TRBJ1-2, the complete variable domain reads DSGVTQTPKHLITATGQRVTLRCSPRSGDLSVYWYQQSLDQGLQFLIQYYNGEERAKGNILERFSAQQFPDLHSELNLSSLELGDSALYFCASSAGTDLSGYTFGSGTRLTVV.

The V call is TRBV6-5, the J call TRBJ1-6; D is perhaps TRBD1 (5 bases). V was shortened by 7 bases and J by 9 bases, with 19 bases between the two germline ends. The CDR3 has 15 residues. The germline V gene encodes CDR1 MNHEY and CDR2 SVGAGI. The CDR3 DNA reads TGTGCCAGCACCAGGGAGGCTCGGCGGGGTTCACCCCTCCACTTT. It is translated as CASTREARRGSPLHF.

Points on this clone: This specimen includes other DNA sequences encoding the same CDR3. The rearrangement joins TRBV28 to TRBJ1-5; 7 positions agree with TRBD1. The germline V gene has CDR1 MDHEN and CDR2 SYDVKM. V was clipped by 3 bases and J by 7 bases; unmatched bases: 6. This CDR3 is 14 amino acids long. CDR3 loop: CASSLRGGGQPQHF. CDR3 sequence (DNA): TGTGCCAGCAGTTTGAGAGGGGGCGGCCAGCCCCAGCATTTT. The whole variable domain, filled in from reference TRBV28 and TRBJ1-5, reads DVKVTQSSRYLVKRTGEKVFLECVQDMDHENMFWYRQDPGLGLRLIYFSYDVKMKEKGDIPEGYSVSREKKERFSLILESASTNQTSMYLCASSLRGGGQPQHFGDGTRLSIL.

V is TRBV15 and J is TRBJ1-2; D is undetermined. Germline-derived CDR1 and CDR2 are LNHNV and YYDKDF (reference sequence). V was cut by 0 bases and J by 6 bases, with 17 bases left in between. This CDR3 spans 16 amino acids. In nucleotides, the CDR3 is TGTGCCACCAGCAGAGATTACCCCAACGGTCCAGATGGCTACACCTTC. This codes for CATSRDYPNGPDGYTF. Complete variable domain (other parts from reference TRBV15 and TRBJ1-2): DAMVIQNPRYQVTQFGKPVTLSCSQTLNHNVMYWYQQKSSQAPKLLFHYYDKDFNNEADTPDNFQSRRPNTSFCFLDIRSPGLGDTAMYLCATSRDYPNGPDGYTFGSGTRLTVV.

This rearrangement joins TRBV4-1 to TRBJ1-6; no clear D. V was pared by 3 bases and J by 13 bases, with 10 bases between. The germline V gene encodes CDR1 MGHRA and CDR2 YSYEKL. CDR3 size: 12 residues. CDR3 sequence: CASSHSSLPLHF. DNA of the CDR3: TGCGCCAGCAGCCACAGTAGCCTCCCCCTCCACTTT.

V usage is TRBV27 and J usage is TRBJ1-1; D is possibly TRBD1 (6 bases). The CDR3 has 13 residues. CDR1 is MNHEY and CDR2 is SMNVEV in the germline V gene (reference sequence). The ends were cut back, 4 bases at V and 1 base at J, with 7 bases in the middle. CDR3 in amino acids: CASSWGANTEAFF. CDR3 bases: TGTGCCAGCAGTTGGGGGGCGAACACTGAAGCTTTCTTT.

The CDR3 reads CASSVGEDPYGYTF. In DNA form, the CDR3 reads TGTGCCAGCAGCGTAGGCGAAGACCCCTATGGCTACACCTTC. The genes are TRBV9 and TRBJ1-2; D not resolved. CDR3 length equals 14 residues. V dropped 0 bases and J dropped 4 bases, with 10 bases sitting between them. Germline-derived CDR1 and CDR2 are SGDLS and YYNGEE.

The genes are TRBV5-6 and TRBJ2-1; D not certain. With 4 bases removed from V and 0 bases from J, the gap between germline ends came to 2 bases. CDR1 and CDR2 (germline): SGHDT, YYEEEE. The CDR3 runs 12 residues. CDR3 bases: TGTGCCAGCAGCGGCTCCTACAATGAGCAGTTCTTC. Amino acid sequence: CASSGSYNEQFF.

This chain joins TRBV11-2 and TRBJ1-6, with a tentative D call TRBD1 (5 bases). The V gene lost 1 base and the J gene lost 7 bases, with 20 bases spanning the gap. Germline V CDR1 and CDR2: SGHAT, FQNNGV. The CDR3 extends over 18 amino acids. The CDR3 sequence is CASSLVLTQGVGNSPLHF. The CDR3 region has the DNA TGTGCCAGCAGCTTAGTATTAACCCAGGGAGTCGGAAATTCACCCCTCCACTTT. Supplemented by reference TRBV11-2 and TRBJ1-6, the full variable domain reads EAGVAQSPRYKIIEKRQSVAFWCNPISGHATLYWYQQILGQGPKLLIQFQNNGVVDDSQLPKDRFSAERLKGVDSTLKIQPAKLEDSAVYLCASSLVLTQGVGNSPLHFGNGTRLTVT.

For the CDR3, the DNA is TGTGCCAGCAGCTTATCAGGGGCAGATACGCAGTATTTT. Translation: CASSLSGADTQYF. The genes are TRBV5-6 and TRBJ2-3; D perhaps matches TRBD1 (6 bases). Germline V CDR1 and CDR2: SGHDT, YYEEEE. This CDR3 contains 13 residues. Trimming cost V 2 bases and J 4 bases, with 8 bases left between them.

The CDR3 reads CASSGDSHGETQYF. The CDR3 DNA follows: TGTGCCAGCAGTGGGGACAGTCATGGAGAGACCCAGTACTTC. The chain uses TRBV2 and TRBJ2-5, with 7 bases that match TRBD1. Germline values: CDR1 SNHLY, CDR2 FYNNEI. This CDR3 is 14 amino acids long. V was pared by 4 bases and J by 4 bases, with 6 bases of the junction left unmatched.

The V and J genes are TRBV2 and TRBJ1-5; TRBD1 matches at 9 bases. CDR1 SNHLY and CDR2 FYNNEI come from the germline V gene. V shed 6 bases, J shed 1 base, and the junction held 4 bases outside the gene matches. This CDR3 contains 15 residues. This CDR3 is CASREQGASNQPQHF. CDR3 sequence (DNA): TGTGCCAGCAGGGAACAGGGGGCAAGCAATCAGCCCCAGCATTTT.

The gene calls are TRBV2 and TRBJ1-1, with 8 bases that match TRBD1. Trimming at V came to 7 bases and at J to 3 bases, leaving 4 bases not matched to a gene. CDR1 SNHLY and CDR2 FYNNEI come from the germline V gene. There are 13 residues in the CDR3. The CDR3 region has the DNA TGTGCCAGCACCCGACAGGGGTACACTGAAGCTTTCTTT. The encoded protein is CASTRQGYTEAFF.

CDR3 sequence: CATGQSNTQYF. The CDR3 region has the DNA TGTGCCACCGGACAGAGCAATACGCAGTATTTT. The gene calls are TRBV13 and TRBJ2-3; D might be TRBD1 (6 bases). The CDR3 contains 11 residues. Germline CDR1 PRHDT, CDR2 FYEKMQ (reference sequence). V dropped 10 bases and J dropped 7 bases, with 12 bases sitting between them.

V usage is TRBV5-1 and J usage is TRBJ2-7; no clear D. This CDR3 is built from 14 residues. Germline CDR1 SGHRS, CDR2 YFSETQ. The V end was cut by 0 bases, the J end by 1 base, with 8 bases between. CDR3 DNA sequence: TGCGCCAGCAGCTTGGCCGTGACTTCCTACGAGCAGTACTTC. It codes for CASSLAVTSYEQYF.